Below, 23 T cell receptor beta chains from the same sample are listed, as sequenced in a study of T cell responses to AZD1222 COVID-19 vaccine. Assay: immunoSEQ multiplex PCR; the TCRdb copy retains only in-frame clones and omits some. The repertoire includes under 150,000 clones, roughly 91% of them detected once, and less than 2.5% sits in the top ten. The sequencing used peripheral blood, collected 28 days after the second AZD1222 dose. The source is an adult who received the AZD1222 COVID-19 vaccine.

The chain carries TRBV6-1 and TRBJ2-3; 9 positions match TRBD2. Losses at the gene ends were 6 bases for V and 4 bases for J; bases not matched to a gene: 8. The CDR3 has 15 residues. The V gene's germline CDR1 is MNHNS and CDR2 SASEGT. As DNA, the CDR3 is TGTGCCAGCAGACTATTAGCGGGAGTAGCAGATACGCAGTATTTT. Translating gives CASRLLAGVADTQYF.

This sequence joins TRBV28 and TRBJ2-7, with TRBD2 identical over 8 bases. The trim removed 7 bases at V and 0 bases at J, leaving 8 bases unmatched. The CDR3 runs 15 residues. Germline values: CDR1 MDHEN, CDR2 SYDVKM. The CDR3 spells CASTTGGQRSYEQYF. DNA of the CDR3: TGTGCCAGCACCACGGGGGGGCAGCGCTCCTACGAGCAGTACTTC.

The chain recombines TRBV25-1 with TRBJ2-1; 8 bases match TRBD2. CDR3 size: 17 residues. J lost 0 bases, V lost 3 bases, and 7 bases had no gene match. CDR1 and CDR2 (germline): MGHDK, SYGVNS. The CDR3 DNA is TGTGCCAGCAGTGATCTTAGCGGGGCGAGCTCCTACAATGAGCAGTTCTTC. It translates to CASSDLSGASSYNEQFF.

The V call is TRBV6-1, the J call TRBJ1-1; D is perhaps TRBD1 (5 bases). This CDR3 is built from 15 residues. The V end lost 0 bases, the J end lost 7 bases, and 15 bases lay between the germline ends. The V gene's germline CDR1 is MNHNS and CDR2 SASEGT. The CDR3 nucleotides are TGTGCCAGCAGTGAAGCTGGGGGTGCGGTGGGTGAAGCTTTCTTT. Translating gives CASSEAGGAVGEAFF.

The V call is TRBV2, the J call TRBJ1-1; 9 positions agree with TRBD1. There are 14 residues in the CDR3. V trimming: 6 bases; J trimming: 1 base; junction bases outside the gene matches: 3. The germline V gene encodes CDR1 SNHLY and CDR2 FYNNEI. This CDR3 is CASSIQGANTEAFF. DNA of the CDR3: TGTGCCAGCAGCATACAGGGGGCGAACACTGAAGCTTTCTTT. The full variable domain, with the rest looked up from reference TRBV2 and TRBJ1-1, is EPEVTQTPSHQVTQMGQEVILRCVPISNHLYFYWYRQILGQKVEFLVSFYNNEISEKSEIFDDQFSVERPDGSNFTLKIRSTKLEDSAMYFCASSIQGANTEAFFGQGTRLTVV.

The chain recombines TRBV7-2 with TRBJ2-7; TRBD1 aligns across 7 bases. The CDR3 contains 15 residues. CDR1 is SGHTA and CDR2 is FQGNSA in the germline V gene. Trimming cost V 6 bases and J 3 bases; bases outside gene matches: 11. This chain's CDR3 is CASRAGQASYYEQYF. For the CDR3, the DNA is TGTGCCAGCAGAGCCGGACAGGCCTCATACTACGAGCAGTACTTC.

The chain uses TRBV4-2 and TRBJ2-1; unclear D gene. In germline, CDR1 is LGHNA, CDR2 YNFKEQ. V shed 0 bases and J shed 7 bases, with 7 bases lying between them. CDR3 length: 13 amino acids. The CDR3 protein is CASSQEQGNEQFF. CDR3 sequence (DNA): TGTGCCAGCAGCCAAGAGCAAGGGAATGAGCAGTTCTTC.

The chain carries TRBV4-2 and TRBJ1-2; 9 nucleotides agree with TRBD1. The junction had 6 bases not matched to a gene; V was cut back by 3 bases and J by 4 bases. The CDR3 has 15 residues. CDR1 is LGHNA, CDR2 YNFKEQ, per germline. The CDR3 coding sequence is TGTGCCAGCAGCCAGACCGGGACAGGGAGCTATGGCTACACCTTC. Translating it yields CASSQTGTGSYGYTF.

The chain joins TRBV25-1 to TRBJ1-2, with TRBD1 matching over 8 bases. Germline CDR1 reads MGHDK; CDR2 reads SYGVNS. V lost 3 bases to trimming and J lost 5 bases; unmatched junction nucleotides: 2. This CDR3 comprises 13 residues. The CDR3 DNA is TGTGCCAGCAGTGAGCAGGGGGCATATGGCTACACCTTC. Amino acids: CASSEQGAYGYTF.

J is TRBJ2-5 and V is TRBV5-1; possible D gene TRBD2, 6 bases. Germline-derived CDR1 and CDR2 are SGHRS and YFSETQ. CDR3 length: 13 amino acids. V lost 1 base, J lost 5 bases, and 9 bases lay in between. CDR3 amino acids: CASSLTSPETQYF. The CDR3 DNA follows: TGCGCCAGCAGCTTGACTAGCCCCGAGACCCAGTACTTC.

Only a few counts were recorded for this clone. The chain combines TRBV23-1 with TRBJ2-1; TRBD2 matches 8 bases. TRBV23-1 carries the ORF label, with uncertain function. V trimming: 4 bases; J trimming: 4 bases; junction bases outside the gene matches: 6. The CDR3 covers 15 residues. This CDR3 reads CASSPRSGSYNEQFF. In DNA form, the CDR3 reads TGCGCCAGCAGTCCAAGGAGCGGGAGTTACAATGAGCAGTTCTTC.

The chain links TRBV19 to TRBJ1-1; D gene uncertain. The CDR3 loop spans 12 amino acids. Germline CDR1 LNHDA, CDR2 SQIVND (reference sequence). V gave up 4 bases and J gave up 11 bases, with 14 bases separating them. In DNA, the CDR3 is TGTGCCAGTAGTACCGAGGACCCATACGCTTTCTTT. Translation: CASSTEDPYAFF.

The chain joins TRBV18 to TRBJ1-2, with D unresolved. V lost 0 bases, J lost 8 bases, and 10 bases lay in between. Germline V gene lookup returns CDR1 KGHSH and CDR2 LQKENI. The CDR3 spans 13 residues. CDR3 protein: CASSPPTLGGYTF. The CDR3 coding sequence is TGTGCCAGCTCACCACCGACCTTGGGCGGCTACACCTTC.

This clone has a single count. The chain carries TRBV27 and TRBJ1-1; TRBD1 is a possible D gene (6 bases). CDR1 and CDR2 from the germline V gene are MNHEY and SMNVEV (reference sequence). V was clipped by 2 bases and J by 5 bases, with 12 bases between them. CDR3 length: 14 residues. The CDR3 DNA sequence: TGTGCCAGCAGTTTACAGGGGAGGGAGACTGAAGCTTTCTTT. This gives the protein CASSLQGRETEAFF.

Only one count was recorded for this clone. The V call is TRBV19, the J call TRBJ1-3; D uncertain. Germline values: CDR1 LNHDA, CDR2 SQIVND (reference sequence). This CDR3 contains 12 residues. V was cut by 10 bases and J by 5 bases, with 12 bases left in between. The CDR3 region has the DNA TGTGCCACGCGGGTCGCTCGAAACACCATATATTTT. This gives the protein CATRVARNTIYF.

The rearrangement joins TRBV27 to TRBJ2-3; 10 bases map to TRBD2. V was pared by 4 bases and J by 4 bases, with 17 bases of the junction left unmatched. The length of the CDR3 is 19 residues. CDR1 and CDR2 from the germline V gene are MNHEY and SMNVEV (reference sequence). CDR3 loop: CASSSRGPPSGRGADTQYF. The CDR3, as DNA: TGTGCCAGCAGTTCCCGGGGACCTCCTAGCGGGAGAGGGGCAGATACGCAGTATTTT.

The V gene is TRBV6-5, the J gene TRBJ2-3, with TRBD2 identical over 7 bases. Trimming took 2 bases from V and 4 from J; bases not matched to a gene: 6. CDR1 is MNHEY, CDR2 SVGAGI, per germline. This CDR3 comprises 15 residues. The CDR3 DNA is TGTGCCAGCAGTTACAGAGGCCGGGGGGCAGATACGCAGTATTTT. Its protein product is CASSYRGRGADTQYF.

V gene TRBV6-6 combines with J gene TRBJ1-1; no clear D gene. The CDR3 consists of 12 residues. Trimming removed 6 bases at V and 4 bases at J, with 9 bases between. CDR1 is MNHNY and CDR2 is SVGAGI in the germline V gene (reference sequence). The CDR3 DNA sequence: TGTGCCAGCAGCGATCGGGTCACTGAAGCTTTCTTT. Protein sequence: CASSDRVTEAFF.

The chain has TRBV5-1 and TRBJ2-1; 8 bases match TRBD2. The CDR3 extends over 17 amino acids. The V gene's germline CDR1 is SGHRS and CDR2 YFSETQ. Trimming took 0 bases from V and 7 from J; bases not matched to a gene: 12. The DNA for the CDR3 is TGCGCCAGCAGCTTGGATCCAGCGGGGGTGGCGGGGAATGAGCAGTTCTTC. Translating gives CASSLDPAGVAGNEQFF.

The rearrangement uses TRBV30 and TRBJ1-5, with 10 positions matching TRBD1. The germline V gene has CDR1 GTSNPN and CDR2 SVGIG (reference sequence). The CDR3 runs to 13 residues. V lost 4 bases, J lost 7 bases, and 4 bases stayed unmatched. Here the CDR3 reads CAWTTGGLQPQHF. DNA of the CDR3: TGTGCCTGGACGACAGGGGGCTTGCAGCCCCAGCATTTT.

The chain carries TRBV6-5 and TRBJ2-7; TRBD1 matches at 8 bases. Trimming cost V 6 bases and J 4 bases; bases outside gene matches: 8. This CDR3 is 14 amino acids long. Germline assignment: CDR1 MNHEY and CDR2 SVGAGI. In DNA form, the CDR3 reads TGTGCCAGCAGGGAGCAGGGGGCCAATTACGAGCAGTACTTC. Its protein product is CASREQGANYEQYF.

The table lists this clone with a few counts. The CDR3: CASSLVGVLGSPLHF. The CDR3 DNA is TGTGCCAGCAGCTTAGTTGGGGTTTTAGGGTCACCCCTCCACTTT. The V call is TRBV7-9, the J call TRBJ1-6; no clear D gene. This CDR3 contains 15 residues. The V gene lost 1 base and the J gene lost 10 bases, with 14 bases spanning the gap. In germline, CDR1 is SEHNR, CDR2 FQNEAQ (reference sequence).

The V gene is TRBV6-5, the J gene TRBJ1-2, with D possibly being TRBD1 (6 bases). The ends were cut back, 0 bases at V and 5 bases at J, with 10 bases in the middle. The germline V gene has CDR1 MNHEY and CDR2 SVGAGI. The CDR3 contains 14 residues. The CDR3 DNA sequence: TGTGCCAGCAGTTACTCAACGACAGGTTATGGCTACACCTTC. It encodes CASSYSTTGYGYTF.